The 23 T cell receptor beta chains reported below all come from one sample, sequenced in a study of blood T cell repertoires in COVID-19. This table comes from immunoSEQ multiplex PCR, and its TCRdb copy is limited to in-frame clones, with some not included. In the table there are 65,000 to 70,000 clones, roughly 79% of which are singletons. Specimen: peripheral blood. These receptors were collected from a man in his 60s with acute or convalescent COVID-19.

This chain uses TRBV6-1 with TRBJ1-4, with D tentatively TRBD1 (6 bases). The CDR3 is 17 residues long. V was trimmed by 0 bases and J by 4 bases, leaving 15 bases between them. The V gene's germline CDR1 is MNHNS and CDR2 SASEGT. CDR3 protein: CASSEAHQTGFNEKLFF. For the CDR3, the DNA is TGTGCCAGCAGTGAAGCCCACCAAACAGGGTTTAATGAAAAACTGTTTTTT.

This clone was seen a few times. The chain employs TRBV3-1 (or the pseudogene TRBV3-2) and TRBJ1-5; D perhaps matches TRBD1 (5 bases). Germline lookup yields CDR1 LGHDT and CDR2 YNNKEL (reference sequence). V dropped 1 base and J dropped 6 bases, with 13 bases sitting between them. The length of the CDR3 is 15 residues. CDR3 amino acids: CASSQGQQVTQPQHF. The CDR3, as DNA: TGTGCCAGCAGCCAAGGTCAACAGGTCACTCAGCCCCAGCATTTT.

The chain carries TRBV5-1 and TRBJ1-2; 8 bases line up with TRBD1. CDR1 SGHRS and CDR2 YFSETQ come from the germline V gene. The CDR3 contains 16 residues. Losses at the gene ends were 0 bases for V and 5 bases for J; bases not matched to a gene: 9. In nucleotides, the CDR3 is TGCGCCAGCAGCTTGGAACCGGCCACAGGGGGATATGGCTACACCTTC. Translated, it gives CASSLEPATGGYGYTF.

The chain has TRBV6-5 and TRBJ1-1; D unresolved. This CDR3 contains 15 residues. Trimming pared 6 bases from V and 0 bases from J, leaving 14 bases between. The germline CDR1 and CDR2 sequences are MNHEY and SVGAGI. CDR3 sequence reads: CASRRDFLMNTEAFF. CDR3 in DNA: TGTGCCAGCAGAAGAGACTTCCTAATGAACACTGAAGCTTTCTTT.

V usage is TRBV6-4 and J usage is TRBJ2-1; D may be TRBD1 (6 bases). Germline CDR1 and CDR2: MRHNA and SNTAGT. The CDR3 runs to 13 residues. V shed 4 bases and J shed 9 bases, with 13 bases lying between them. The CDR3 region is CASSVVGAGEQFF. As DNA, the CDR3 is TGTGCCAGCAGTGTCGTGGGGGCGGGTGAGCAGTTCTTC.

This chain links TRBV6-5 with TRBJ2-7, with a possible D match to TRBD2 (6 bases). Looked up from germline, CDR1 is MNHEY and CDR2 is SVGAGI. CDR3 length equals 11 residues. Trimming removed 2 bases at V and 9 bases at J, with 8 bases between. CDR3 nucleotides: TGTGCCAGCAGTTACGCCGGGGGGCAGTACTTC. Protein sequence: CASSYAGGQYF.

J is TRBJ1-1 and V is TRBV5-1, with 8 bases identical to TRBD1. The length of the CDR3 is 14 residues. The V gene's germline CDR1 is SGHRS and CDR2 YFSETQ. V was clipped by 6 bases and J by 1 base; unmatched bases: 5. CDR3 nucleotide sequence: TGCGCCAGCAACGCCGGGACAGGGAACACTGAAGCTTTCTTT. It yields the protein CASNAGTGNTEAFF.

The chain has TRBV5-1 and TRBJ1-1; a possible D gene is TRBD1 (5 bases). V dropped 2 bases and J dropped 1 base, with 9 bases sitting between them. The length of the CDR3 is 14 residues. CDR1 is SGHRS and CDR2 is YFSETQ in the germline V gene. The CDR3 reads CASSFGGGNTEAFF. The CDR3 DNA reads as TGCGCCAGCAGCTTTGGGGGAGGGAACACTGAAGCTTTCTTT. Looking up the rest from reference TRBV5-1 and TRBJ1-1 gives the full variable domain: KAGVTQTPRYLIKTRGQQVTLSCSPISGHRSVSWYQQTPGQGLQFLFEYFSETQRNKGNFPGRFSGRQFSNSRSEMNVSTLELGDSALYLCASSFGGGNTEAFFGQGTRLTVV.

The rearrangement joins TRBV4-2 to TRBJ2-7; TRBD2 might be the D (6 bases). The CDR3 has 13 amino acids. The ends were cut back, 7 bases at V and 2 bases at J, with 12 bases in the middle. Germline V CDR1 and CDR2: LGHNA, YNFKEQ. The CDR3 loop reads CASTGTDAYEQYF. The CDR3 DNA reads TGTGCCAGCACCGGGACTGACGCCTACGAGCAGTACTTC.

The chain joins TRBV3-1 (or the pseudogene TRBV3-2) to TRBJ2-5; D is unresolved. The CDR3 is 15 amino acids. Germline-derived CDR1 and CDR2 are LGHDT and YNNKEL (reference sequence). Between the trimmed V and J ends, which lost 2 bases and 4 bases, there was a span of 14 bases. The CDR3 is CASSQSGVARETQYF. The CDR3 DNA reads as TGTGCCAGCAGCCAATCCGGAGTCGCGCGAGAGACCCAGTACTTC.

This rearrangement joins TRBV7-3 to TRBJ2-1; 7 bases map to TRBD2. V was clipped by 7 bases and J by 9 bases; unmatched bases: 15. Looked up from germline, CDR1 is SGHTA and CDR2 is FQGTGA. This CDR3 region has 15 residues. CDR3 nucleotides: TGTGCCAGCAACAAGCGGGGAGAACTCTCTGGTGAGCAGTTCTTC. This translates into CASNKRGELSGEQFF.

The rearrangement uses TRBV14 and TRBJ2-7, with TRBD1 matching 7 bases. The CDR3 length is 14 residues. The trim removed 4 bases at V and 2 bases at J, leaving 5 bases unmatched. The germline CDR1 and CDR2 sequences are SGHDN and FVKESK. Here the CDR3 DNA reads TGTGCCAGCAGCCCTAGACAGGGTGCCTACGAGCAGTACTTC. Residues: CASSPRQGAYEQYF. Full variable domain (rest looked up from reference TRBV14 and TRBJ2-7): EAGVTQFPSHSVIEKGQTVTLRCDPISGHDNLYWYRRVMGKEIKFLLHFVKESKQDESGMPNNRFLAERTGGTYSTLKVQPAELEDSGVYFCASSPRQGAYEQYFGPGTRLTVT.

Turning to this clone: Other DNA sequences in the same sample also yield this CDR3. The chain carries TRBV7-9 and TRBJ1-2, with D perhaps matching TRBD1 (6 bases). Trimming removed 5 bases from V and 8 bases from J, with 12 bases in between. Germline values: CDR1 SEHNR, CDR2 FQNEAQ (reference sequence). This CDR3 is 12 amino acids long. The CDR3 reads CASSLTGYGYTF. The DNA for the CDR3 is TGTGCCAGCAGCCTTACAGGGTACGGCTACACCTTC.

The rearrangement joins TRBV15 to TRBJ1-2; 7 bases fit TRBD1. Germline trimming cut 0 bases from V and 3 bases from J; bases unmatched to any gene: 10. CDR1 is LNHNV and CDR2 is YYDKDF in the germline V gene (reference sequence). This CDR3 spans 17 amino acids. CDR3 bases: TGTGCCACCAGCAGAGACCCCGACAGGGCAACGGACTATGGCTACACCTTC. Residues: CATSRDPDRATDYGYTF. Combining the CDR3 with reference TRBV15 and TRBJ1-2 gives the whole variable domain DAMVIQNPRYQVTQFGKPVTLSCSQTLNHNVMYWYQQKSSQAPKLLFHYYDKDFNNEADTPDNFQSRRPNTSFCFLDIRSPGLGDTAMYLCATSRDPDRATDYGYTFGSGTRLTVV.

This CDR3 reads CASSLAGTGNEKLFF. For the CDR3, the DNA is TGTGCCAGCAGCTTAGCCGGGACAGGCAATGAAAAACTGTTTTTT. The chain couples TRBV7-2 to TRBJ1-4; 8 nucleotides align to TRBD1. CDR3 length equals 15 residues. CDR1 and CDR2 (germline): SGHTA, FQGNSA. V lost 0 bases, J lost 5 bases, and 2 bases stayed unmatched.

This clone was counted between two and nine times. The V call is TRBV4-1, the J call TRBJ1-1; D may be TRBD1 (5 bases). The germline gives CDR1 MGHRA, CDR2 YSYEKL. The CDR3 runs to 15 residues. Trimming cost V 1 base and J 5 bases, with 14 bases left between them. The CDR3 bases are TGCGCCAGCAGCCAAGCACAGGCGGAGGGTACTGAAGCTTTCTTT. Its translation: CASSQAQAEGTEAFF.

The V and J genes are TRBV30 and TRBJ2-3; perhaps TRBD2 as D (6 bases). This CDR3 region has 13 residues. CDR1 is GTSNPN, CDR2 SVGIG, per germline (reference sequence). The CDR3 DNA is TGTGCTTCGCCGGGGGTCAGCACAGATACGCAGTATTTT. This translates into CASPGVSTDTQYF.

CDR3 nucleotide sequence: TGTGCCAGCAGGCCCGGGACAGGCTCTGGAAACACCATATATTTT. Translated: CASRPGTGSGNTIYF. This sequence joins TRBV5-4 and TRBJ1-3; 8 bases are a match to TRBD1. In germline, CDR1 is SGHNT, CDR2 YYREEE (reference sequence). The CDR3 has 15 residues. With V trimmed by 5 bases and J by 0 bases, 4 bases remained unmatched.

The J gene is TRBJ2-1, the V gene TRBV6-5; TRBD2 matches at 12 bases. CDR1 is MNHEY, CDR2 SVGAGI, per germline. After removal of 5 bases from V and 6 bases from J, the junction contained 5 bases not matched to a gene. There are 15 residues in the CDR3. The CDR3 sequence: CASSKLAGGINEQFF. Here the CDR3 DNA reads TGTGCCAGCAGTAAACTAGCGGGGGGTATCAATGAGCAGTTCTTC.

The V and J genes are TRBV3-1 (or the pseudogene TRBV3-2) and TRBJ2-2, with 7 bases matching TRBD1. Germline lookup yields CDR1 LGHDT and CDR2 YNNKEL (reference sequence). This CDR3 is 13 amino acids long. V was clipped by 4 bases and J by 6 bases; unmatched bases: 2. CDR3 region: CASSRRGPGELFF. CDR3 bases: TGTGCCAGCAGCCGTAGGGGGCCCGGGGAGCTGTTTTTT.

The chain links TRBV25-1 to TRBJ1-5, with a possible D match to TRBD1 (5 bases). Trimming stripped 2 bases from V and 1 base from J, with 6 bases between. This CDR3 has 14 amino acids. Germline CDR1 reads MGHDK; CDR2 reads SYGVNS. As DNA, the CDR3 is TGTGCCAGCAGTGAACAGGGAAGCAATCAGCCCCAGCATTTT. Its protein product is CASSEQGSNQPQHF. The entire variable domain, with the rest obtained from reference TRBV25-1 and TRBJ1-5, is as follows: EADIYQTPRYLVIGTGKKITLECSQTMGHDKMYWYQQDPGMELHLIHYSYGVNSTEKGDLSSESTVSRIRTEHFPLTLESARPSHTSQYLCASSEQGSNQPQHFGDGTRLSIL.

The rearrangement joins TRBV29-1 to TRBJ2-7, with D unclear. CDR3 length equals 12 residues. Trimming took off 0 bases at V and 4 bases at J, with 7 bases between the two ends. Germline CDR1 SQVTM, CDR2 ANQGSEA. CDR3 sequence reads: CSVEDVEYEQYF. CDR3 nucleotide sequence: TGCAGCGTTGAAGATGTTGAGTACGAGCAGTACTTC.

The chain recombines TRBV15 with TRBJ1-5, with D tentatively TRBD1 (5 bases). Germline CDR1 reads LNHNV; CDR2 reads YYDKDF (reference sequence). V was cut by 2 bases and J by 4 bases, with 18 bases left in between. The CDR3 runs 17 residues. CDR3 coding DNA: TGTGCCACCAGCAGACGAGGAGGGGTTTCTCCTAATCAGCCCCAGCATTTT. Residues: CATSRRGGVSPNQPQHF.